These T cell receptor beta chains were read from a single sample in a study of OX40 agonist ivuxolimab in advanced cancers. The method was immunoSEQ multiplex PCR; TCRdb's version includes in-frame clones alone and lacks a portion of them. This table has under 75,000 clones, 80% to 85% appearing once. The specimen was CD4+ or CD8+ T cells sorted from blood, collected in a trial of the OX40 agonist ivuxolimab. These receptors were obtained from an adult with an advanced solid tumor such as melanoma, head and neck, liver or kidney cancer. Both conserved end residues are part of each CDR3. D genes are given only for firm matches. Only part of the rows carry a size: once, few, many, or a class if the clone is expanded.

D	J	V	size	DNA	CDR3
-	TRBJ1-2	TRBV18	-	TGTGCCAGCTCACCTTCCCGGAATTACGGGGACTATGGCTACACCTTC	CASSPSRNYGDYGYTF
-	TRBJ2-2	TRBV9	-	TGTGCCAGCAGCGTAGGGGTTAGCGGGGAGCTGTTTTTT	CASSVGVSGELFF
-	TRBJ1-6	TRBV10-3	few	TGTGCCATCAACGAGTACTATAATTCACCCCTCCACTTT	CAINEYYNSPLHF
TRBD2	TRBJ2-3	TRBV4-1	-	TGCGCCAGCAGCCAAGATAGGGCTAGCGGGAGGAGTGCAGATACGCAGTATTTT	CASSQDRASGRSADTQYF
-	TRBJ2-7	TRBV7-9	few	TGTGCCAGCAGCCGGGACTCCTCCTACGAGCAGTACTTC	CASSRDSSYEQYF
-	TRBJ2-7	TRBV28	few	TGTGCCAGCAGTTTCCTAGGCCAGGACCAGGAGAAGGAGCAGTACTTC	CASSFLGQDQEKEQYF
-	TRBJ2-1	TRBV7-6	-	TGTGCCAGCAGCTTAGGGGCGCTAAGTAAGCAGTTCTTC	CASSLGALSKQFF
-	TRBJ1-5	TRBV7-2	-	TGTGCCAGCAGCTTAGCCCCGGAAGGCAGGGGCGGTGGCAATCAGCCCCAGCATTTT	CASSLAPEGRGGGNQPQHF
-	TRBJ1-3	TRBV4-3	-	TGCGCCAGCAGCCCACAAATGGGGGTTGGAAACACCATATATTTT	CASSPQMGVGNTIYF
-	TRBJ2-3	TRBV7-9	-	TGTGCCAGCGGAGGCACAGATACGCAGTATTTT	CASGGTDTQYF
-	TRBJ2-2	TRBV6-1	-	TGTGCCAGCAGTGAAGCCCGGGGTGCCGGGGAGCTGTTTTTT	CASSEARGAGELFF
-	TRBJ1-2	TRBV30	-	TGTGCCTGGAGTGTCAACGGCAGGGGTTACACCTTC	CAWSVNGRGYTF
-	TRBJ2-2	TRBV15	-	TGTGCCACCAGCAGAGGGGGGTTGAGCGGGGAGCTGTTTTTT	CATSRGGLSGELFF
-	TRBJ2-5	TRBV5-1	-	TGCGCCAGCAGTGGTACAGGGACGAAAGAGACCCAGTACTTC	CASSGTGTKETQYF
-	TRBJ1-1	TRBV7-2	-	TGTGCCAGCAGATTAGCGACAGGAACCGAAGCTTTCTTT	CASRLATGTEAFF
TRBD2	TRBJ2-7	TRBV7-8	once	TGTGCCAGCGGGGGGAGGGCGCCCTACGAGCAGTACTTC	CASGGRAPYEQYF
-	TRBJ2-7	TRBV9	-	TGTGCCAGCAGCTCCGGCCCCGCTGGCAACGAGCAGTACTTC	CASSSGPAGNEQYF
-	TRBJ1-1	TRBV21-1	once	TGTGCCACCACGGCGGACACTGAAGCTTTCTTT	CATTADTEAFF
TRBD1	TRBJ2-1	TRBV5-1	-	TGCGCCAGCAGCCCGGGACAGGGGGATACGGTTAGATGGTTCTTC	CASSPGQGDTVRWFF
-	TRBJ2-1	TRBV5-1	-	TGCGCCAGCAGCCTCTCGGACTCCTCCTACAATGAGCAGTTCTTC	CASSLSDSSYNEQFF
-	TRBJ2-7	TRBV7-8	-	TGTGCCAGCAGCTTGGTTTCGTCTCGATCTGGCGAGCAGTACTTC	CASSLVSSRSGEQYF
-	TRBJ1-3	TRBV6-5	-	TGTGCCAGCAGTCCCCTGGGTCCTGGAAACACCATATATTTT	CASSPLGPGNTIYF
TRBD1	TRBJ2-3	TRBV28	-	TGTGCCAGCAGTCGGGACAGGGGTACAGATACGCAGTATTTT	CASSRDRGTDTQYF
-	TRBJ2-6	TRBV19	-	TGTGCCAGTAGTTACTCTGACTCTGGGGCCAACGTCCTGACTTTC	CASSYSDSGANVLTF
-	TRBJ2-1	TRBV4-2	-	TGTGCCAGCAGCCAATCCCCCGGGACCTTCAATGAGCAGTTCTTC	CASSQSPGTFNEQFF
-	TRBJ1-5	TRBV19	-	TGTGCCAGTAGCCGGGGACGGGGGGTCAATCAGCCCCAGCATTTT	CASSRGRGVNQPQHF
-	TRBJ1-2	TRBV6-1	few	TGTGCCAGCAGCAGCGGGATCTTTGCTGGATACACCTTC	CASSSGIFAGYTF
-	TRBJ1-4	TRBV11-2	-	TGTGCCAGCAGCTTAGGAGGGGATGGTGAAAAACTGTTTTTT	CASSLGGDGEKLFF
TRBD1	TRBJ1-2	TRBV15	-	TGTGCCACCAGCAGACCCGGACAGGGGGTGCCCTATGGCTACACCTTC	CATSRPGQGVPYGYTF
-	TRBJ2-5	TRBV19	few	TGTGCCAGTAGTATAGAGTATGACCGGGACTCACAAGAGACCCAGTACTTC	CASSIEYDRDSQETQYF
-	TRBJ2-4	TRBV30	-	TGTGCCTGGACTCCGGGGTTAGCCAAAAACATTCAGTACTTC	CAWTPGLAKNIQYF
-	TRBJ1-6	TRBV6-1	-	TGTGCCAGCACCCTAGACAGAGGGGACGGACCCCTCCACTTT	CASTLDRGDGPLHF
-	TRBJ2-5	TRBV6-1	-	TGTGCCAGCAGTGTTTCAAGGGAGACCCAGTACTTC	CASSVSRETQYF
TRBD2	TRBJ2-1	TRBV11-3	-	TGTGCCAGCAGCTTGGGGCGGGAGGGTTACAATGAGCAGTTCTTC	CASSLGREGYNEQFF
TRBD2	TRBJ2-2	TRBV30	once	TGTGCCTGGACCCCAGCGGGAGGCCGAGGCACCGGGGAGCTGTTTTTT	CAWTPAGGRGTGELFF
TRBD2	TRBJ2-3	TRBV7-2	-	TGTGCCAGCAGCTTCTGGACTAGCGGGGGGACCACAGATACGCAGTATTTT	CASSFWTSGGTTDTQYF
-	TRBJ1-1	TRBV30	few	TGTGCCTGGGACAAAGCGACAGGACTGAACACTGAAGCTTTCTTT	CAWDKATGLNTEAFF
-	TRBJ2-7	TRBV5-3	-	TGTGCCAGCAGCATAGCTCTGGGCTCCTACGAGCAGTACTTC	CASSIALGSYEQYF
-	TRBJ2-2	TRBV7-3	-	TGTGCCAGCAGCTTAGGAACTAGTTACACCGGGGAGCTGTTTTTT	CASSLGTSYTGELFF
TRBD2	TRBJ2-7	TRBV18	-	TGTGCCAGCTCACCCCCTAGGGCCACCATAGCGGGGGAGCAGTACTTC	CASSPPRATIAGEQYF
-	TRBJ2-2	TRBV19	once	TGTGCCAGTACTCAAACGTACCCCGGGGAGCTGTTTTTT	CASTQTYPGELFF
-	TRBJ1-2	TRBV5-1	-	TGCGCCAGCAGCTTTACAGTACCTAGCTATGGCTACACCTTC	CASSFTVPSYGYTF
-	TRBJ1-2	TRBV27	-	TGTGCCAGCAGTTTTCGGGGGAACTATGGCTACACCTTC	CASSFRGNYGYTF